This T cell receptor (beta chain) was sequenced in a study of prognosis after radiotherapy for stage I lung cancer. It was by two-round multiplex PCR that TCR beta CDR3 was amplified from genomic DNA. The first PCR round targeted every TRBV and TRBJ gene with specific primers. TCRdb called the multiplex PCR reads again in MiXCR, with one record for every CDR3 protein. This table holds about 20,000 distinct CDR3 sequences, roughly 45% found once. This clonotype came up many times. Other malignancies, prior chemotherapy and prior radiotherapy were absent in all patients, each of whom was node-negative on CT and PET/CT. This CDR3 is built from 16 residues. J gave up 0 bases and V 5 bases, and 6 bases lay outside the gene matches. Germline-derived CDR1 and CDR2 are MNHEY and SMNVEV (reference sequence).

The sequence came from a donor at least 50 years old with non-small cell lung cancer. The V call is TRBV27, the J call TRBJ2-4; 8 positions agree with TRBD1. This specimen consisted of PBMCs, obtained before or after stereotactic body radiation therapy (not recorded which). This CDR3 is CASSPTGTGAKNIQYF. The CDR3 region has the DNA TGTGCCAGCAGTCCGACCGGGACAGGAGCCAAAAACATTCAGTACTTC.